This entry lists 19 T cell receptor beta chains sequenced from one sample in a study of T cells after yellow fever vaccination. TCRdb itself ran the 5' RACE reads through MiXCR, one entry per CDR3 protein. The sample includes hundreds of thousands of distinct CDR3 sequences, roughly 14% seen only once; the top ten take around 15%. The sample was PBMCs, taken on the day of the yellow fever booster vaccination. Source of these receptors: a man younger than 45 who received the YFV17D yellow fever vaccine.

This sequence joins TRBV7-2 and TRBJ2-3; D call uncertain. Germline V lookup: CDR1 SGHTA, CDR2 FQGNSA. The CDR3 has 15 residues. Trimming took 1 base from V and 4 from J, leaving 12 bases between them. This CDR3 reads CASSLEGNPPDTQYF. The DNA of the CDR3 is TGTGCCAGCAGCTTAGAGGGTAATCCTCCAGATACGCAGTATTTT. Variable domain in full (rest from reference TRBV7-2 and TRBJ2-3): GAGVSQSPSNKVTEKGKDVELRCDPISGHTALYWYRQSLGQGLEFLIYFQGNSAPDKSGLPSDRFSAERTGGSVSTLTIQRTQQEDSAVYLCASSLEGNPPDTQYFGPGTRLTVL.

This clonotype was seen a few times. The chain joins TRBV30 to TRBJ2-3; 7 nucleotides match TRBD2. CDR1 is GTSNPN and CDR2 is SVGIG in the germline V gene (reference sequence). The CDR3 extends over 16 amino acids. Trimming at V came to 2 bases and at J to 2 bases, leaving 10 bases not matched to a gene. CDR3: CAWSTPPRELTDTQYF. DNA of the CDR3: TGTGCCTGGAGTACTCCCCCGCGGGAGCTCACAGATACGCAGTATTTT.

This clonotype was recorded many times. J is TRBJ1-1 and V is TRBV7-2; a possible D gene is TRBD1 (6 bases). The V and J ends lost 5 bases and 0 bases respectively, with 10 bases between them. Germline assignment: CDR1 SGHTA and CDR2 FQGNSA. There are 14 residues in the CDR3. This CDR3 is CASSPGQMNTEAFF. The CDR3 DNA follows: TGTGCCAGCAGCCCAGGACAGATGAACACTGAAGCTTTCTTT.

This clonotype was counted a few times. This sequence joins TRBV6-5 and TRBJ1-4, with TRBD1 as a possible D gene (5 bases). The germline V gene has CDR1 MNHEY and CDR2 SVGAGI. The CDR3 contains 15 residues. V was trimmed by 0 bases and J by 7 bases, leaving 12 bases between them. CDR3 sequence: CASSYSAGRFEKLFF. CDR3 DNA: TGTGCCAGCAGTTACTCGGCAGGGCGTTTTGAAAAACTGTTTTTT.

This clonotype was counted only a few times. The chain is built from TRBV5-4 and TRBJ2-1; D may correspond to TRBD1 or TRBD2 (5 bases each). CDR1 is SGHNT and CDR2 is YYREEE in the germline V gene (reference sequence). V lost 4 bases to trimming and J lost 0 bases, with 11 bases between them. The CDR3 sequence is 15 residues long. The CDR3 is CASSARGNSYNEQFF. CDR3 nucleotides: TGTGCCAGCAGCGCACGGGGCAACTCCTACAATGAGCAGTTCTTC.

The V and J genes are TRBV10-3 and TRBJ2-2; D unresolved. The V and J ends lost 8 bases and 7 bases respectively, with 14 bases between them. The CDR3 is made up of 13 amino acids. Germline V gene sequence: CDR1 ENHRY, CDR2 SYGVKD. CDR3 sequence: CAIPRTEFGELFF. The CDR3 coding sequence is TGTGCCATCCCTCGGACCGAGTTCGGGGAGCTGTTTTTT.

This clonotype came up many times. The V and J genes are TRBV6-6 and TRBJ2-1; D may be TRBD2 (5 bases). V was clipped by 6 bases and J by 6 bases, with 12 bases between them. Germline V gene data show CDR1 as MNHNY and CDR2 as SVGAGI (reference sequence). There are 13 residues in the CDR3. CDR3 coding DNA: TGTGCCAGCAGCCTCCGGGAATTCAATGAGCAGTTCTTC. This codes for CASSLREFNEQFF.

This clonotype was counted only a few times. The chain is built from TRBV7-2 and TRBJ2-1; the D gene is possibly TRBD2 (7 bases). V was trimmed by 1 base and J by 6 bases, leaving 19 bases between them. There are 17 residues in the CDR3. Germline V gene sequence: CDR1 SGHTA, CDR2 FQGNSA. The CDR3 coding sequence is TGTGCCAGCAGCTTAGTCGGGGGGCAGTATAACGGCAATGAGCAGTTCTTC. It translates to CASSLVGGQYNGNEQFF. The full variable domain, with the rest looked up from reference TRBV7-2 and TRBJ2-1, is GAGVSQSPSNKVTEKGKDVELRCDPISGHTALYWYRQSLGQGLEFLIYFQGNSAPDKSGLPSDRFSAERTGGSVSTLTIQRTQQEDSAVYLCASSLVGGQYNGNEQFFGPGTRLTVL.

In this sample, this clonotype turned up a few times. The rearrangement uses TRBV10-2 and TRBJ2-1; either TRBD1 or TRBD2 may fit D (5 bases each). The CDR3 contains 13 residues. The ends were cut back, 10 bases at V and 10 bases at J, with 20 bases in the middle. CDR1 is WSHSY, CDR2 SAAADI, per germline. CDR3: CATGQRALGEQFF. CDR3 sequence (DNA): TGCGCCACAGGGCAGAGGGCCCTCGGGGAGCAGTTCTTC.

This chain's CDR3 is CASSLSLLRGTGELFF. The CDR3, as DNA: TGTGCCAGCAGCTTAAGTCTGCTGCGGGGCACCGGGGAGCTGTTTTTT. This chain connects TRBV7-8 to TRBJ2-2, with a possible D match to TRBD2 (6 bases). CDR3 length equals 16 residues. Germline V gene data show CDR1 as SGHVS and CDR2 as FQNEAQ. Trimming shortened V by 2 bases and J by 4 bases, and 14 bases separated the two germline ends. Full variable domain (rest looked up from reference TRBV7-8 and TRBJ2-2): GAGVSQSPRYKVAKRGQDVALRCDPISGHVSLFWYQQALGQGPEFLTYFQNEAQLDKSGLPSDRFFAERPEGSVSTLKIQRTQQEDSAVYLCASSLSLLRGTGELFFGEGSRLTVL.

In this sample, this clonotype turned up a few times. The chain's CDR3 is CASSLKLGRETQYF. CDR3 in DNA: TGTGCCAGCAGCCTGAAACTCGGACGAGAGACCCAGTACTTC. The rearrangement uses TRBV4-2 and TRBJ2-5; D not resolved. V dropped 4 bases and J dropped 4 bases, with 13 bases sitting between them. The length of the CDR3 is 14 residues. Per the germline V gene, CDR1 is LGHNA and CDR2 is YNFKEQ.

Only a few counts were recorded for this clonotype. The V and J genes are TRBV18 and TRBJ2-7; the D is unclear. The ends were cut back, 3 bases at V and 0 bases at J, with 15 bases in the middle. The CDR3 spans 16 residues. Germline CDR1 KGHSH, CDR2 LQKENI. In nucleotides, the CDR3 is TGTGCCAGCTCACCCGTCCCTTTATCCAGCTCCTACGAGCAGTACTTC. Amino acids: CASSPVPLSSSYEQYF.

This chain links TRBV11-2 with TRBJ2-1; 13 bases align to TRBD2. The CDR3 totals 15 residues. Germline V gene data show CDR1 as SGHAT and CDR2 as FQNNGV. The J segment lost 6 bases and the V segment lost 5 bases, leaving 4 bases of the junction unmatched. CDR3 bases: TGTGCCAGCAGCCCGGGACTAGCGGGACCCAATGAGCAGTTCTTC. The encoded protein is CASSPGLAGPNEQFF.

V gene TRBV12-3 or TRBV12-4 combines with J gene TRBJ2-1; 10 bases align to TRBD2. The V segment lost 3 bases and the J segment 0 bases; nucleotides outside the gene matches: 11. This CDR3 region has 19 residues. The CDR3 reads CASSLAGLAVLYSYNEQFF. CDR3 coding DNA: TGTGCCAGCAGTTTGGCCGGACTAGCGGTCCTTTACTCCTACAATGAGCAGTTCTTC.

This clonotype was seen a few times. The V gene is TRBV20-1, the J gene TRBJ1-5; D not resolved. The germline gives CDR1 DFQATT, CDR2 SNEGSKA (reference sequence). The CDR3 consists of 14 residues. Trimming cost V 3 bases and J 3 bases, with 12 bases left between them. The CDR3 here is CSASAGFDNQPQHF. CDR3 coding DNA: TGCAGTGCTAGTGCCGGGTTCGACAATCAGCCCCAGCATTTT.

The chain joins TRBV19 to TRBJ1-2; D remains unclear. Germline-derived CDR1 and CDR2 are LNHDA and SQIVND (reference sequence). The CDR3 is 15 amino acids. The V end lost 2 bases, the J end lost 4 bases, and 14 bases lay between the germline ends. CDR3 sequence: CASSISVGGGYGYTF. CDR3 nucleotide sequence: TGTGCCAGTAGTATATCAGTGGGAGGAGGCTATGGCTACACCTTC. Variable domain in full (rest from reference TRBV19 and TRBJ1-2): DGGITQSPKYLFRKEGQNVTLSCEQNLNHDAMYWYRQDPGQGLRLIYYSQIVNDFQKGDIAEGYSVSREKKESFPLTVTSAQKNPTAFYLCASSISVGGGYGYTFGSGTRLTVV.

This chain joins TRBV2 and TRBJ2-2, with D tentatively TRBD2 (6 bases). Deletions cut 7 bases from V and 4 bases from J, with 13 bases between. The CDR3 covers 14 residues. Germline-derived CDR1 and CDR2 are SNHLY and FYNNEI. CDR3 in DNA: TGTGCCAGCATCTCCCTGGGGGGCACCGGGGAGCTGTTTTTT. It is translated as CASISLGGTGELFF.

There are a few counts of this clonotype. The rearrangement joins TRBV19 to TRBJ2-3, with 13 bases identical to TRBD2. Trimming cost V 9 bases and J 2 bases; bases outside gene matches: 8. Germline V gene data show CDR1 as LNHDA and CDR2 as SQIVND (reference sequence). CDR3 length equals 16 residues. The CDR3 loop is CASAQLAGGNTDTQYF. The CDR3 DNA reads TGTGCCAGCGCACAACTAGCGGGAGGGAACACAGATACGCAGTATTTT.

This chain uses TRBV24-1 with TRBJ2-7, with 7 positions matching TRBD1. From germline, CDR1 is KGHDR and CDR2 SFDVKD. This CDR3 contains 13 residues. Trimming took 8 bases from V and 3 from J; bases not matched to a gene: 6. The CDR3 nucleotides are TGTGCCACCAAAGGGACAGATGACTACGAGCAGTACTTC. Its protein product is CATKGTDDYEQYF.